The present T cell receptor beta chain was sequenced within a study of T-cell reconstitution after alpha-beta-depleted transplantation in children. Study-wide results and caveats: Reportedly, roughly two months post-transplant, alpha-beta T cells arose from several hundred expanded graft clones.

The TCRbeta library incorporated unique molecular identifiers. TCRdb re-called the PCR reads through MiXCR, storing one row per CDR3 protein. The table has hundreds of thousands of distinct CDR3 sequences, 10% to 15% seen once. Per the germline V gene, CDR1 is MDHEN and CDR2 is SYDVKM. CDR3 length: 16 amino acids. Germline trimming cut 9 bases from V and 2 bases from J; bases unmatched to any gene: 10. Details on this clonotype: What it recognizes is unknown.

This TCR came from a girl aged 2 to 9 with congenital amegakaryocytic thrombocytopenia, due to receive a stem cell transplant. The sequencing here drew on PBMCs, taken before TCRalphabeta/CD19-depleted stem cell transplant. The rearrangement uses TRBV28 and TRBJ2-6; 7 bases align to TRBD1. CDR3 in amino acids: CASGDDRVAGANVLTF. DNA for the CDR3: TGTGCCAGTGGGGATGACAGGGTCGCTGGGGCCAACGTCCTGACTTTC.